The 9 T cell receptor beta chains listed next were all sequenced from one sample in a study of blood T cell repertoires in COVID-19. Profiled with immunoSEQ multiplex PCR; TCRdb holds only in-frame clones, not every one. Of around 280,000 clones in the sample, around 85% were seen once. Sequenced: PBMCs or T cells enriched from blood (not recorded which). The source of these receptors is a woman between 40 and 50 years old who had recovered from COVID-19.

V is TRBV16 and J is TRBJ1-1; a possible D gene is TRBD1 (5 bases). Between the trimmed V and J ends, which lost 4 bases and 1 base, there was a span of 10 bases. Germline CDR1 reads KGHSY; CDR2 reads FQNENV. The CDR3 sequence is 14 residues long. The CDR3 sequence: CASSPRRGNTEAFF. The CDR3 bases are TGTGCCAGCAGCCCGCGGAGGGGGAACACTGAAGCTTTCTTT.

The gene calls are TRBV7-2 and TRBJ1-2, with 9 bases matching TRBD1. This CDR3 spans 14 amino acids. The V and J ends lost 3 bases and 8 bases, in that order; junction bases with no gene match: 7. Germline V gene sequence: CDR1 SGHTA, CDR2 FQGNSA. DNA of the CDR3: TGTGCCAGCAGCTTCGGACAGGGGCGAGGGGGCTACACCTTC. It yields the protein CASSFGQGRGGYTF.

The CDR3 bases are TGTGCCAGCAGCGTGGAGAGGGCAAATGAGCAGTTCTTC. As protein: CASSVERANEQFF. The chain is built from TRBV2 and TRBJ2-1; D may be TRBD2 (5 bases). The V end was cut by 6 bases, the J end by 7 bases, with 13 bases between. The length of the CDR3 is 13 residues. Germline V gives CDR1 SNHLY, CDR2 FYNNEI. Variable domain in full (rest from reference TRBV2 and TRBJ2-1): EPEVTQTPSHQVTQMGQEVILRCVPISNHLYFYWYRQILGQKVEFLVSFYNNEISEKSEIFDDQFSVERPDGSNFTLKIRSTKLEDSAMYFCASSVERANEQFFGPGTRLTVL.

The gene calls are TRBV30 and TRBJ2-6; TRBD1 might be the D (6 bases). From germline, CDR1 is GTSNPN and CDR2 SVGIG (reference sequence). The V end lost 4 bases, the J end lost 0 bases, and 19 bases lay between the germline ends. CDR3 size: 18 residues. CDR3 in DNA: TGTGCCTGGAATCGACAGGCCACCGGGAACTCTGGGGCCAACGTCCTGACTTTC. Translated, it gives CAWNRQATGNSGANVLTF. Looking up the rest from reference TRBV30 and TRBJ2-6 gives the full variable domain: SQTIHQWPATLVQPVGSPLSLECTVEGTSNPNLYWYRQAAGRGLQLLFYSVGIGQISSEVPQNLSASRPQDRQFILSSKKLLLSDSGFYLCAWNRQATGNSGANVLTFGAGSRLTVL.

DNA of the CDR3: TGTGCCAGCAGCAAGCGGCGGGCCTCCTACGAGCAGTACTTC. It yields the protein CASSKRRASYEQYF. V usage is TRBV7-8 and J usage is TRBJ2-7; D possibly corresponds to TRBD2 (5 bases). This CDR3 is built from 14 residues. Germline-derived CDR1 and CDR2 are SGHVS and FQNEAQ. The V end was cut by 5 bases, the J end by 0 bases, with 11 bases between.

The genes are TRBV3-1 (or the pseudogene TRBV3-2) and TRBJ2-1; 8 bases line up with TRBD2. This CDR3 has 15 amino acids. Per germline, CDR1 LGHDT and CDR2 YNNKEL (reference sequence). Trimming at V came to 0 bases and at J to 8 bases, leaving 6 bases not matched to a gene. CDR3 nucleotides: TGTGCCAGCAGCCAAGAGGCCGGGACTAGATATGAGCAGTTCTTC. This translates into CASSQEAGTRYEQFF.

V gene TRBV19 combines with J gene TRBJ2-1; 9 positions match TRBD2. Germline lookup yields CDR1 LNHDA and CDR2 SQIVND (reference sequence). The CDR3 is made up of 14 amino acids. The trim removed 7 bases at V and 15 bases at J, leaving 16 bases unmatched. The CDR3 region is CASKPSGITASRFF. CDR3 bases: TGTGCCAGTAAGCCTAGCGGGATAACGGCTTCTAGGTTCTTC.

Comments on this clone: Other DNA sequences from this sample encode an identical CDR3 as well. The chain combines TRBV2 with TRBJ2-5; TRBD2 agrees at 8 bases. V lost 7 bases and J lost 5; bases outside the gene matches: 0. There are 11 residues in the CDR3. Germline lookup yields CDR1 SNHLY and CDR2 FYNNEI. The CDR3 coding sequence is TGTGCCAGCAAGCGGGAGGAGACCCAGTACTTC. It codes for CASKREETQYF.

This rearrangement joins TRBV6-5 to TRBJ2-1; TRBD2 agrees at 9 bases. J lost 6 bases, V lost 8 bases, and 11 bases had no gene match. Germline CDR1 and CDR2: MNHEY and SVGAGI. CDR3 length equals 15 residues. CDR3 in amino acids: CASGSLAGRGNEQFF. The CDR3 nucleotides read TGTGCCAGCGGTTCTCTAGCGGGGAGGGGCAATGAGCAGTTCTTC.